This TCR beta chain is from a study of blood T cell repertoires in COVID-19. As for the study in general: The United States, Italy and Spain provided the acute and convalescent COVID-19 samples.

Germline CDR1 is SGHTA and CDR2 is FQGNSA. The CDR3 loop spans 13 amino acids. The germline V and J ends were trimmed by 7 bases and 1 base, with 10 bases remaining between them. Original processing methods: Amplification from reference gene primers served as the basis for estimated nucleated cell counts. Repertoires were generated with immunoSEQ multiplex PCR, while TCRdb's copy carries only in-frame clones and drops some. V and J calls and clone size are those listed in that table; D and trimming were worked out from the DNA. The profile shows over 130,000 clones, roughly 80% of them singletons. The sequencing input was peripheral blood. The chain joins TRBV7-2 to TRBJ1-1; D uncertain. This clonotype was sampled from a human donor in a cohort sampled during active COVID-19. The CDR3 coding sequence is TGTGCCAGCACCTCAAACACGAACACTGAAGCTTTCTTT. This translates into CASTSNTNTEAFF.